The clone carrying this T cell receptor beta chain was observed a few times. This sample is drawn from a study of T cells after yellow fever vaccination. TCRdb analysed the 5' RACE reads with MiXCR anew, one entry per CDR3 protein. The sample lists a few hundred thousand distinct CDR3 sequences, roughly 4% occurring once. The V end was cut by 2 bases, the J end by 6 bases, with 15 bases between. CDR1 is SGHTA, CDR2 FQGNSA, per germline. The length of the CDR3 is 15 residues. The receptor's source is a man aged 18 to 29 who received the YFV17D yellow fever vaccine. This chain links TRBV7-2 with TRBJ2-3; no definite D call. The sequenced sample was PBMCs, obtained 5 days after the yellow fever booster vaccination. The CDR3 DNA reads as TGTGCCAGCAGCTTACGGGTGACGTCTGCCGATACGCAGTATTTT. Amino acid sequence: CASSLRVTSADTQYF.